This TCR beta chain was sequenced for a study of blood T cells in healthy people across ages. Germline CDR1 is LGHNA and CDR2 is YSLEER. The CDR3 extends over 15 amino acids. The V end was cut by 0 bases, the J end by 3 bases, with 11 bases between. This clonotype was recorded a few times. A sample-barcoded 5' primer and a J-beta primer mix were used in a second PCR of roughly 6 to 11 cycles. A single record per CDR3 protein comes from TCRdb applying MiXCR to the 5' RACE reads. The sample gives approximately 2,000,000 distinct CDR3 sequences, 30% to 40% of which show up once; roughly 23% is in the top ten. Samples each yielded at least 6 micrograms of total RNA.

The material sequenced was blood. The chain joins TRBV4-3 to TRBJ1-2; D gene ambiguous. This receptor was obtained from a human donor in good health. Here the CDR3 reads CASSQETTYDYGYTF. The CDR3 DNA reads as TGCGCCAGCAGCCAAGAAACGACCTACGACTATGGCTACACCTTC.